The rows below give T cell receptor beta chains drawn from one sample of a study of cytomegalovirus exposure and HLA in healthy donors. The protocol was immunoSEQ multiplex PCR, while the TCRdb copy is restricted to in-frame clones and leaves out a portion. The sample holds 150,000 or so clones, 82% seen once. The specimen sequenced was PBMCs. The source is a woman aged 45-59 years in good health and CMV-seropositive. The CDR3 runs from the conserved cysteine through the conserved F or W. D genes are given only for firm matches. The size field is filled for only some rows; it gives once, few, many or a size class.

>NA|NA|TRBV5-4|14|TRBJ2-5
TGTGCCAGCAGCCCCTGGACACAGCAAGAGACCCAGTACTTC
CASSPWTQQETQYF
>NA|TRBD2|TRBV5-1|15|TRBJ2-1
TGCGCCAGCAGATTAGGGACTAGCGCGTACAATGAGCAGTTCTTC
CASRLGTSAYNEQFF
>once|NA|TRBV10-1|13|TRBJ1-1
TGCGCCAGCAGTGAACAGGGCTGGACTGAAGCTTTCTTT
CASSEQGWTEAFF
>NA|TRBD2|TRBV5-6|13|TRBJ2-7
TGTGCCAGCAGCCCAACTAGCGGTTACGAGCAGTACTTC
CASSPTSGYEQYF
>NA|TRBD1|TRBV5-5|15|TRBJ2-7
TGTGCCAGCAGCCTTATCCGGGGACAGGGGATTGAGCAGTACTTC
CASSLIRGQGIEQYF
>NA|TRBD1|TRBV27|15|TRBJ1-1
TGTGCCAGCAGTCTGCAGGGGGCCCTGAACACTGAAGCTTTCTTT
CASSLQGALNTEAFF
>NA|NA|TRBV5-6|13|TRBJ1-3
TGTGCCAGCAGCTTGTCTGTCGCGAACACCATATATTTT
CASSLSVANTIYF
>NA|NA|TRBV30|14|TRBJ2-3
TGTGCCTGGAGTGTACGGAGAGTCACAGATACGCAGTATTTT
CAWSVRRVTDTQYF
>NA|NA|TRBV30|13|TRBJ1-3
TGTGCCTGGACCCTGGGCCGGGGAAACACCATATATTTT
CAWTLGRGNTIYF
>NA|TRBD1|TRBV5-4|12|TRBJ2-7
TGTGCCAGCAGCTTGGAGGGGGCCGAGCAGTACTTC
CASSLEGAEQYF
>few|NA|TRBV29-1|13|TRBJ1-3
TGCAGCGTTGCGTCCCTCTCTGGAAACACCATATATTTT
CSVASLSGNTIYF
>NA|NA|TRBV19|13|TRBJ2-2
TGTGCCAGTACCCCAGTGGGGGGCGGGGAGCTGTTTTTT
CASTPVGGGELFF
>few|NA|TRBV12-5|15|TRBJ1-3
TGTGCTAGTGGTTTTTATATCGAGAGGGAGGACACCATATATTTT
CASGFYIEREDTIYF
>NA|TRBD1|TRBV5-1|14|TRBJ1-1
TGCGCCAGCAGCCGTAAAGACAGGGGAACTGAAGCTTTCTTT
CASSRKDRGTEAFF
>NA|TRBD1|TRBV7-9|15|TRBJ2-1
TGTGCCAGCAGCTTCCGGACAGGAGCCTACAATGAGCAGTTCTTC
CASSFRTGAYNEQFF
>few|TRBD2|TRBV5-1|15|TRBJ2-1
TGCGCCAGCACCATACTAGCGGGTTCGGATAATGAGCAGTTCTTC
CASTILAGSDNEQFF
>NA|NA|TRBV9|13|TRBJ2-1
TGTGCCAGCAGCGCGGGACTTGCCTCGGAGCAGTTCTTC
CASSAGLASEQFF
>NA|NA|TRBV14|12|TRBJ2-3
TGTGCCAGCAGCCAAGTCCGAGATACGCAGTATTTT
CASSQVRDTQYF
>NA|TRBD2|TRBV7-3|14|TRBJ2-1
TGTGCCAGCAAACCTAGCGGGGGGGCTTATGAGCAGTTCTTC
CASKPSGGAYEQFF
>NA|TRBD1|TRBV4-1|15|TRBJ2-7
TGCGCCAGCAGCTTCACCGGGACAGGGGGTTACGAGCAGTACTTC
CASSFTGTGGYEQYF
>NA|NA|TRBV6-6|14|TRBJ2-7
TGTGCCAGCAAAGAGGCGGGACCCTCCTACGAGCAGTACTTC
CASKEAGPSYEQYF
>NA|NA|TRBV27|14|TRBJ1-4
TGTGCCAGCAGTTCGCGACAGACTAATGAAAAACTGTTTTTT
CASSSRQTNEKLFF
>NA|NA|TRBV7-2|13|TRBJ1-3
TGTGCCAGCAGCTCAGCCATAGACCGAGGCATATATTTT
CASSSAIDRGIYF
>NA|TRBD1|TRBV15|15|TRBJ2-5
TGTGCCACCAGCAGAGGACAGGGAACACAAGAGACCCAGTACTTC
CATSRGQGTQETQYF
>few|TRBD2|TRBV5-4|17|TRBJ2-3
TGTGCCAGCAGCTCGAGACTAGCGGGGGGGAGCACAGATACGCAGTATTTT
CASSSRLAGGSTDTQYF
>NA|NA|TRBV29-1|13|TRBJ1-1
TGCAGCGTTATACAGGGATCGAACACTGAAGCTTTCTTT
CSVIQGSNTEAFF
>NA|NA|TRBV30|13|TRBJ1-2
TGTGCCTGGAGTGGGTCAAGGGAGGAAGGCTACACCTTC
CAWSGSREEGYTF
>NA|TRBD1|TRBV9|14|TRBJ2-7
TGTGCCAGCAGCCCAGGACAGGGGGCTTACGAGCAGTACTTC
CASSPGQGAYEQYF
>NA|NA|TRBV7-9|15|TRBJ2-6
TGTGCCAGCAGCTTGGGCGGGGAAGGGGCCAACGTCCTGACTTTC
CASSLGGEGANVLTF
>NA|NA|TRBV2|14|TRBJ2-3
TGTGCCAGCAGTGCGGGACACCAAGTGGATACGCAGTATTTT
CASSAGHQVDTQYF
>NA|TRBD1|TRBV27|13|TRBJ1-2
TGTGCCAGCGCAGGGGGCCGTAACTATGGCTACACCTTC
CASAGGRNYGYTF
>NA|TRBD1|TRBV6-6|14|TRBJ2-3
TGTGCCAGCAGACGTACAGGGGCCGCAGATACGCAGTATTTT
CASRRTGAADTQYF
>once|TRBD1|TRBV5-4|14|TRBJ2-4
TGTGCCAGCAGCTTGGGTCCTGACAGGGCTATTCAGTACTTC
CASSLGPDRAIQYF
>NA|NA|TRBV9|14|TRBJ2-3
TGTGCCAGCAGCGTAGTAGGGGCCGCAGATACGCAGTATTTT
CASSVVGAADTQYF
>NA|NA|TRBV6-1|15|TRBJ2-3
TGTGCCAGCAGTTCCCTCGGGGGTAGCACAGATACGCAGTATTTT
CASSSLGGSTDTQYF
>few|NA|TRBV2|14|TRBJ1-3
TGTGCCAGCTATGGGGCCGGCTCTGGAAACACCATATATTTT
CASYGAGSGNTIYF
>NA|NA|TRBV11-2|13|TRBJ2-2
TGTGCCAGCAGCTCGACAGTAACCGGGGAGCTGTTTTTT
CASSSTVTGELFF
>NA|NA|TRBV19|16|TRBJ1-3
TGTGCCAGTAGTCCCCCGAGAGGGTTCTCTGGAAACACCATATATTTT
CASSPPRGFSGNTIYF
>NA|TRBD2|TRBV19|14|TRBJ2-3
TGTGCCAGTAATAGACCGGGACTAGCGGATACGCAGTATTTT
CASNRPGLADTQYF
>NA|NA|TRBV7-9|16|TRBJ1-2
TGTGCCAGCAGCTTAGGGCCGGTCCTAGCTAACTATGGCTACACCTTC
CASSLGPVLANYGYTF
>NA|NA|TRBV7-4|14|TRBJ1-1
TGTGCCAGCAGCTTTCGACAGTTGAACACTGAAGCTTTCTTT
CASSFRQLNTEAFF
>NA|NA|TRBV27|13|TRBJ2-7
TGTGCCACCCTCGGCCCCCCCGACTACGAGCAGTACTTC
CATLGPPDYEQYF
>few|NA|TRBV5-1|15|TRBJ2-5
TGCGCCAGCAGCTCCACAGGGTCCCACCAAGAGACCCAGTACTTC
CASSSTGSHQETQYF
>NA|NA|TRBV11-2|12|TRBJ2-7
TGTGCCAGCAGGCGAGATTCCTACGAGCAGTACTTC
CASRRDSYEQYF
>NA|TRBD1|TRBV4-1|13|TRBJ1-2
TGCGCCAGCAGCGCTCGGACAGGGTTCGGCTACACCTTC
CASSARTGFGYTF
>once|TRBD1|TRBV5-1|14|TRBJ1-1
TGCGCCAGCAGCTTGGGGGACAGCAACACTGAAGCTTTCTTT
CASSLGDSNTEAFF
>NA|NA|TRBV30|14|TRBJ1-2
TGTGCCTCCTTTCAGGGGTCAGGGTACTGGGGCTACACCTTC
CASFQGSGYWGYTF
>few|NA|TRBV6-5|14|TRBJ1-1
TGTGCCAGCAGCAAGACAGACCAGTTCACTGAAGCTTTCTTT
CASSKTDQFTEAFF
>NA|NA|TRBV30|15|TRBJ2-4
TGTGCCTGGAAACGAGGCGCCGAGGCCAAAAACATTCAGTACTTC
CAWKRGAEAKNIQYF
>once|TRBD1|TRBV5-1|13|TRBJ1-5
TGCGCCAGCAGCTTGTACAGGGGTCAGCCCCAGCATTTT
CASSLYRGQPQHF
>NA|TRBD1|TRBV7-3|15|TRBJ2-3
TGTGCCAGCAGCTCCCACGGGACAGAAACAGATACGCAGTATTTT
CASSSHGTETDTQYF
>NA|TRBD1|TRBV7-9|15|TRBJ1-5
TGTGCCAGCAGCGACTCGACAGGGATCAATCAGCCCCAGCATTTT
CASSDSTGINQPQHF
>few|TRBD2|TRBV4-1|16|TRBJ2-5
TGCGCCAGCAGCCAAGCGGGGGGTCTCGACCAAGAGACCCAGTACTTC
CASSQAGGLDQETQYF